This TCR beta chain is from a study of blood T cell repertoires in COVID-19. Libraries were prepared by immunoSEQ multiplex PCR; TCRdb keeps only in-frame clonotypes and omits some of them. The sample yields more than 35,000 clones, around nine tenths seen once. In germline, CDR1 is SQVTM, CDR2 ANQGSEA. V shed 7 bases and J 4 bases; nucleotides not matched to a gene: 7. The CDR3 has 13 residues. The clonotype comes from a human donor in a cohort sampled during active COVID-19. Sample: peripheral blood. This chain uses TRBV29-1 with TRBJ1-2, with 9 bases fitting TRBD1. In nucleotides, the CDR3 is TGCAGCGCGAGGACAGGGGCTACCTATGGCTACACCTTC. It encodes CSARTGATYGYTF.